The rows below give T cell receptor beta chains drawn from one sample of a study of blood T cell repertoires in COVID-19. Assay: immunoSEQ multiplex PCR; the TCRdb copy retains only in-frame clones and omits some. The sample lists under 350,000 clones, around 88% occurring once. What was sequenced was peripheral blood. The receptors come from a man in his forties with acute or convalescent COVID-19. Each CDR3 is given with its conserved first and last residue. The D gene is left open where the match is weak. Size is omitted from some rows. Given values are once, few, many or a class for expanded clones.

clone_size: -
j_call: TRBJ2-2
d_call: -
v_call: TRBV9
cdr3_nt: TGTGCCAGCAGCTCGAGGGCGGAAACCGGGGAGCTGTTTTTT
cdr3_aa: CASSSRAETGELFF

clone_size: -
j_call: TRBJ1-1
d_call: -
v_call: TRBV6-5
cdr3_nt: TGTGCCAGCAGTTACTACAGTCGGAACACTGAAGCTTTCTTT
cdr3_aa: CASSYYSRNTEAFF

clone_size: -
j_call: TRBJ1-5
d_call: TRBD1
v_call: TRBV10-3
cdr3_nt: TGTGCCATCAAAGGCAGGGGGAGCAATCAGCCCCAGCATTTT
cdr3_aa: CAIKGRGSNQPQHF

clone_size: -
j_call: TRBJ1-1
d_call: -
v_call: TRBV11-2
cdr3_nt: TGTGCCAGCAGCCCCTGGGGGAGGGGCACTGAAGCTTTCTTT
cdr3_aa: CASSPWGRGTEAFF

clone_size: -
j_call: TRBJ2-7
d_call: -
v_call: TRBV7-9
cdr3_nt: TGTGCCAGCAGCTTAGGACCGAGCGGGTACGAGCAGTACTTC
cdr3_aa: CASSLGPSGYEQYF

clone_size: -
j_call: TRBJ1-2
d_call: TRBD1
v_call: TRBV15
cdr3_nt: TGTGCCACCAGCAGAGGGGGGACAGGGCGGAACTATGGCTACACCTTC
cdr3_aa: CATSRGGTGRNYGYTF

clone_size: -
j_call: TRBJ2-2
d_call: TRBD1
v_call: TRBV5-6
cdr3_nt: TGTGCCAGCAGAGAGTCCGGGACAGGGTTTTCGGGGGAGCTGTTTTTT
cdr3_aa: CASRESGTGFSGELFF

clone_size: -
j_call: TRBJ2-5
d_call: -
v_call: TRBV9
cdr3_nt: TGTGCCAGCAGCCCCCGAGGAGGGCAAGAGACCCAGTACTTC
cdr3_aa: CASSPRGGQETQYF

clone_size: -
j_call: TRBJ1-3
d_call: -
v_call: TRBV5-4
cdr3_nt: TGTGCCAGCAGCTGGTTCGGGGGGTCCTTCGGAAACACCATATATTTT
cdr3_aa: CASSWFGGSFGNTIYF

clone_size: -
j_call: TRBJ2-3
d_call: -
v_call: TRBV5-5
cdr3_nt: TGTGCCAGCAGCTTCCTCCAGGGGGGAACAGCCTACACAGATACGCAGTATTTT
cdr3_aa: CASSFLQGGTAYTDTQYF

clone_size: -
j_call: TRBJ2-2
d_call: -
v_call: TRBV5-1
cdr3_nt: TGCGCCAGCAGCCCCCAACAGGGGGGGACCGGGGAGCTGTTTTTT
cdr3_aa: CASSPQQGGTGELFF

clone_size: -
j_call: TRBJ2-7
d_call: -
v_call: TRBV11-2
cdr3_nt: TGTGCCAGCAGCTTAGATCGTTACTCCTACGAGCAGTACTTC
cdr3_aa: CASSLDRYSYEQYF

clone_size: -
j_call: TRBJ1-6
d_call: -
v_call: TRBV6-2/TRBV6-3
cdr3_nt: TGTGCCAGCAGTTTGGTCCTCGGGGGTGGTTCACCCCTCCACTTT
cdr3_aa: CASSLVLGGGSPLHF

clone_size: -
j_call: TRBJ1-5
d_call: -
v_call: TRBV7-2
cdr3_nt: TGTGCCAGCAGCGAGGCGTATAGCAATCAGCCCCAGCATTTT
cdr3_aa: CASSEAYSNQPQHF

clone_size: -
j_call: TRBJ1-2
d_call: -
v_call: TRBV10-3
cdr3_nt: TGTGCCATCAGTGAAAGTACGGTTAACTATGGCTACACCTTC
cdr3_aa: CAISESTVNYGYTF

clone_size: few
j_call: TRBJ1-5
d_call: -
v_call: TRBV3-1/TRBV3-2
cdr3_nt: TGTGCCAGCAGCCAATCGGGAAGCAATCAGCCCCAGCATTTT
cdr3_aa: CASSQSGSNQPQHF

clone_size: -
j_call: TRBJ1-4
d_call: -
v_call: TRBV3-1/TRBV3-2
cdr3_nt: TGTGCCAGCAGCCATTCTAGTCCGGAAAAACTGTTTTTT
cdr3_aa: CASSHSSPEKLFF

clone_size: -
j_call: TRBJ1-2
d_call: TRBD1
v_call: TRBV24-1
cdr3_nt: TGTGCCACCAGTGACCCAGGTGACAGGGGCGATGGCTACACCTTC
cdr3_aa: CATSDPGDRGDGYTF

clone_size: -
j_call: TRBJ2-7
d_call: -
v_call: TRBV27
cdr3_nt: TGTGCCAGCAGTTTACTATGGAGCTCCTACGAGCAGTACTTC
cdr3_aa: CASSLLWSSYEQYF

clone_size: -
j_call: TRBJ2-7
d_call: TRBD2
v_call: TRBV4-1
cdr3_nt: TGCGCCAGCAGCCAAGAGGATACGAGCGGGGTCTACGAGCAGTACTTC
cdr3_aa: CASSQEDTSGVYEQYF

clone_size: once
j_call: TRBJ2-7
d_call: -
v_call: TRBV6-5
cdr3_nt: TGTGCCAGCAGTCTTACTAGATCCTCCTACGAGCAGTACTTC
cdr3_aa: CASSLTRSSYEQYF

clone_size: -
j_call: TRBJ2-3
d_call: TRBD2
v_call: TRBV27
cdr3_nt: TGTGCCAGCAGTTTAAGGAAAACTAGCGGGGGGGCGGGGAGCACAGATACGCAGTATTTT
cdr3_aa: CASSLRKTSGGAGSTDTQYF

clone_size: -
j_call: TRBJ1-1
d_call: TRBD1
v_call: TRBV9
cdr3_nt: TGTGCCAGCAGCGGGGGACAGGGAGGGAACACTGAAGCTTTCTTT
cdr3_aa: CASSGGQGGNTEAFF

clone_size: -
j_call: TRBJ1-5
d_call: TRBD1
v_call: TRBV7-9
cdr3_nt: TGTGCCAGCAGCCAGGGGGACAGGCGACTGAGCCAGCCCCAGCATTTT
cdr3_aa: CASSQGDRRLSQPQHF

clone_size: -
j_call: TRBJ2-1
d_call: -
v_call: TRBV2
cdr3_nt: TGTGCCAGCAGCTATAACGCACGGGGCAATGAGCAGTTCTTC
cdr3_aa: CASSYNARGNEQFF

clone_size: -
j_call: TRBJ1-6
d_call: -
v_call: TRBV20-1
cdr3_nt: TGCAGTGCTAGTAGGGGCTATAATTCACCCCTCCACTTT
cdr3_aa: CSASRGYNSPLHF

clone_size: -
j_call: TRBJ2-1
d_call: -
v_call: TRBV5-1
cdr3_nt: TGCGCCAGCAGCGCCGGAGGGAACAATGAGCAGTTCTTC
cdr3_aa: CASSAGGNNEQFF

clone_size: -
j_call: TRBJ1-6
d_call: TRBD1
v_call: TRBV6-5
cdr3_nt: TGTGCCAGCACCCCCAGGGGGGACTATAATTCACCCCTCCACTTT
cdr3_aa: CASTPRGDYNSPLHF

clone_size: -
j_call: TRBJ2-1
d_call: -
v_call: TRBV30
cdr3_nt: TGTGCCTGGACGGAGGGCCCTTACAATGAGCAGTTCTTC
cdr3_aa: CAWTEGPYNEQFF

clone_size: -
j_call: TRBJ1-5
d_call: -
v_call: TRBV6-5
cdr3_nt: TGTGCCAGCACCGACAGATATAGCAATCAGCCCCAGCATTTT
cdr3_aa: CASTDRYSNQPQHF

clone_size: -
j_call: TRBJ2-1
d_call: -
v_call: TRBV18
cdr3_nt: TGTGCCAGCTCACCCCCCTTGAGCCGGGACTCCTACAATGAGCAGTTCTTC
cdr3_aa: CASSPPLSRDSYNEQFF

clone_size: -
j_call: TRBJ1-6
d_call: TRBD1
v_call: TRBV7-2
cdr3_nt: TGTGCCAGCAGCTTAGGGAGACAGGGGGCCTCCTATAATTCACCCCTCCACTTT
cdr3_aa: CASSLGRQGASYNSPLHF

clone_size: -
j_call: TRBJ2-3
d_call: -
v_call: TRBV7-7
cdr3_nt: TGTGCCAGCAGCTTATCGAGCACAGATACGCAGTATTTT
cdr3_aa: CASSLSSTDTQYF

clone_size: -
j_call: TRBJ1-1
d_call: -
v_call: TRBV12-5
cdr3_nt: TGTGCTAGTGGCCTCCTGGAGGCCACTGAAGCTTTCTTT
cdr3_aa: CASGLLEATEAFF

clone_size: -
j_call: TRBJ1-6
d_call: TRBD1
v_call: TRBV4-1
cdr3_nt: TGCGCCAGCAGCCAAGGGGTTCAGGGACAGAATTCACCCCTCCACTTT
cdr3_aa: CASSQGVQGQNSPLHF

clone_size: -
j_call: TRBJ1-6
d_call: -
v_call: TRBV6-1
cdr3_nt: TGTGCCAGCAGTGAAAGAAGGAGGGAATCACCCCTCCACTTT
cdr3_aa: CASSERRRESPLHF

clone_size: -
j_call: TRBJ1-6
d_call: -
v_call: TRBV12-3/TRBV12-4
cdr3_nt: TGTGCCAGCAGTTCGACAGGCTATTCACCCCTCCACTTT
cdr3_aa: CASSSTGYSPLHF

clone_size: once
j_call: TRBJ1-1
d_call: TRBD1
v_call: TRBV11-2
cdr3_nt: TGTGCCAGCAGCCGTATAGGGACAGGGGGAACTGAAGCTTTCTTT
cdr3_aa: CASSRIGTGGTEAFF

clone_size: -
j_call: TRBJ2-1
d_call: -
v_call: TRBV3-1/TRBV3-2
cdr3_nt: TGTGCCAGCAGCCCTCGACGCATTCAGGGTGGGGCTGTGGGAAATGAGCAGTTCTTC
cdr3_aa: CASSPRRIQGGAVGNEQFF

clone_size: -
j_call: TRBJ1-1
d_call: -
v_call: TRBV2
cdr3_nt: TGTGCCAGCACCCGAGAAAGGGGAGGAGACACTGAAGCTTTCTTT
cdr3_aa: CASTRERGGDTEAFF

clone_size: few
j_call: TRBJ1-1
d_call: -
v_call: TRBV12-3/TRBV12-4
cdr3_nt: TGTGCCAGCAGTACTAGGGGGTTGGAAGCTTTCTTT
cdr3_aa: CASSTRGLEAFF

clone_size: few
j_call: TRBJ1-5
d_call: TRBD1
v_call: TRBV7-6
cdr3_nt: TGTGCCAGCAGCCGAGGGACAGGGAGCAATCAGCCCCAGCATTTT
cdr3_aa: CASSRGTGSNQPQHF

clone_size: -
j_call: TRBJ1-6
d_call: -
v_call: TRBV6-1
cdr3_nt: TGTGCCAGCAGTGAAGCGCTAGGGAGCGGCTCCTATAATTCACCCCTCCACTTT
cdr3_aa: CASSEALGSGSYNSPLHF

clone_size: -
j_call: TRBJ1-5
d_call: TRBD1
v_call: TRBV10-3
cdr3_nt: TGTGCCATCAGCGCAGGGACAGGGCAGCCCCAGCATTTT
cdr3_aa: CAISAGTGQPQHF

clone_size: -
j_call: TRBJ2-7
d_call: TRBD2
v_call: TRBV27
cdr3_nt: TGTGCCAGCAGTCCGTCTAGCGGGGGGGCCAGGGAGCAGTACTTC
cdr3_aa: CASSPSSGGAREQYF

clone_size: -
j_call: TRBJ2-2
d_call: -
v_call: TRBV21-1
cdr3_nt: TGTGCCAGCAGCAGAGACAGGCGGAGCACCGGGGAGCTGTTTTTT
cdr3_aa: CASSRDRRSTGELFF

clone_size: -
j_call: TRBJ1-2
d_call: -
v_call: TRBV3-1/TRBV3-2
cdr3_nt: TGTGCCAGCAGCCGAGGACAGAACTATGGCTACACCTTC
cdr3_aa: CASSRGQNYGYTF

clone_size: -
j_call: TRBJ1-2
d_call: -
v_call: TRBV18
cdr3_nt: TGTGCCAGCTCACCCGGCTTGGGCGGGAATGGCTACACCTTC
cdr3_aa: CASSPGLGGNGYTF

clone_size: -
j_call: TRBJ1-1
d_call: -
v_call: TRBV13
cdr3_nt: TGTGCCAGCAGGGGGGGAAAACGGTCTGCTGAAGCTTTCTTT
cdr3_aa: CASRGGKRSAEAFF

clone_size: -
j_call: TRBJ1-5
d_call: -
v_call: TRBV19
cdr3_nt: TGTGCCAGTAGTCGTAATAGCAATCAGCCCCAGCATTTT
cdr3_aa: CASSRNSNQPQHF

clone_size: -
j_call: TRBJ1-1
d_call: -
v_call: TRBV15
cdr3_nt: TGTGCCACCAGCAGAGGTCCTCGACAGATATCTGAAGCTTTCTTT
cdr3_aa: CATSRGPRQISEAFF

clone_size: -
j_call: TRBJ2-7
d_call: -
v_call: TRBV6-6
cdr3_nt: TGTGCCAGCAGGCCTTTTAGCCTATCCTACGAGCAGTACTTC
cdr3_aa: CASRPFSLSYEQYF

clone_size: -
j_call: TRBJ2-2
d_call: -
v_call: TRBV19
cdr3_nt: TGTGCCAGTAGTAAGCCCTTGGAGGCAACCGGGGAGCTGTTTTTT
cdr3_aa: CASSKPLEATGELFF

clone_size: -
j_call: TRBJ1-2
d_call: -
v_call: TRBV27
cdr3_nt: TGTGCCAGCAGTGGCGGGAGTAGCTATGGCTACACCTTC
cdr3_aa: CASSGGSSYGYTF

clone_size: -
j_call: TRBJ1-2
d_call: TRBD1
v_call: TRBV19
cdr3_nt: TGTGCCAGTAGTCTGACAGGGGTCCCCACTGGCTACACCTTC
cdr3_aa: CASSLTGVPTGYTF

clone_size: -
j_call: TRBJ1-1
d_call: TRBD1
v_call: TRBV9
cdr3_nt: TGTGCCAGCAGCTCCTACAGGGGGCGGGACACTGAAGCTTTCTTT
cdr3_aa: CASSSYRGRDTEAFF

clone_size: few
j_call: TRBJ1-1
d_call: TRBD1
v_call: TRBV11-3
cdr3_nt: TGTGCCAGCAGCTTAGAGGGGACAGACACTGAAGCTTTCTTT
cdr3_aa: CASSLEGTDTEAFF

clone_size: -
j_call: TRBJ2-3
d_call: TRBD2
v_call: TRBV5-1
cdr3_nt: TGCGCCAGCAGCTTGTTCACTAGCGGGGGCCTCACAGATACGCAGTATTTT
cdr3_aa: CASSLFTSGGLTDTQYF

clone_size: -
j_call: TRBJ1-3
d_call: -
v_call: TRBV7-2
cdr3_nt: TGTGCCAGCAGCTTAGGGCGCCCAGGCCAAAACACCATATATTTT
cdr3_aa: CASSLGRPGQNTIYF